The 7 T cell receptor beta chains listed next were all sequenced from one sample in a study of vaccination effects on CD4 cells after COVID-19. These TCRs are of unknown antigen specificity. TCRdb's table, derived via immunoSEQ multiplex PCR, lists solely in-frame clones and lacks some. The data hold tens of thousands of clones, with 70% to 80% observed a single time. Scientists isolated CD4+ T cells after an approximately 10-day culture period ended. The sequences come from CD4+ T cells from PBMCs cultured without peptide, collected before COVID-19 vaccination. These receptors all stem from a human donor who received a COVID-19 vaccine.

V usage is TRBV5-1 and J usage is TRBJ2-5, with 9 nucleotides matching TRBD2. Germline values: CDR1 SGHRS, CDR2 YFSETQ. Trimming at V came to 0 bases and at J to 1 base, leaving 4 bases not matched to a gene. This CDR3 is built from 16 residues. The CDR3 here is CASSLGGGGAQETQYF. The CDR3 DNA reads as TGCGCCAGCAGCTTGGGAGGCGGGGGGGCCCAAGAGACCCAGTACTTC.

The chain carries TRBV9 and TRBJ2-2; a possible D gene is TRBD2 (7 bases). This CDR3 comprises 16 residues. Germline CDR1 and CDR2: SGDLS and YYNGEE. Trimming stripped 2 bases from V and 0 bases from J, with 11 bases between. The CDR3: CASSVSGGSNTGELFF. The DNA of the CDR3 is TGTGCCAGCAGCGTTTCGGGGGGCTCGAACACCGGGGAGCTGTTTTTT.

The chain carries TRBV5-1 and TRBJ1-5; D not certain. Germline assignment: CDR1 SGHRS and CDR2 YFSETQ. The CDR3 consists of 15 residues. Trimming stripped 0 bases from V and 6 bases from J, with 13 bases between. Written as DNA, the CDR3 is TGCGCCAGCAGCTTGGCAGCAGAGCCAGGTCAGCCCCAGCATTTT. It encodes CASSLAAEPGQPQHF.

The V and J genes are TRBV5-5 and TRBJ1-2, with 10 bases fitting TRBD1. The V gene end was trimmed by 1 base and the J gene end by 4 bases; junction bases not matched to a gene: 4. The CDR3 runs to 15 residues. Germline assignment: CDR1 SGHKS and CDR2 YYEKEE (reference sequence). The CDR3 DNA follows: TGTGCCAGCAGCTTGTTGGGACAGGGGCTCTATGGCTACACCTTC. Its protein is CASSLLGQGLYGYTF. The full variable domain, in which reference TRBV5-5 and TRBJ1-2 provide the parts outside the CDR3, is DAGVTQSPTHLIKTRGQQVTLRCSPISGHKSVSWYQQVLGQGPQFIFQYYEKEERGRGNFPDRFSARQFPNYSSELNVNALLLGDSALYLCASSLLGQGLYGYTFGSGTRLTVV.

This clone is a singleton in its sample. CDR3 in amino acids: CASSENRSNQPQHF. For the CDR3, the DNA is TGTGCCAGCAGTGAAAACAGGAGCAATCAGCCCCAGCATTTT. V is TRBV2 and J is TRBJ1-5, with D perhaps matching TRBD1 (5 bases). The CDR3 spans 14 residues. V gave up 2 bases and J gave up 1 base, with 6 bases separating them. Germline V gives CDR1 SNHLY, CDR2 FYNNEI.

The chain combines TRBV6-4 with TRBJ1-3; D remains unclear. The CDR3 is 19 amino acids. The V gene lost 2 bases and the J gene lost 2 bases, with 22 bases spanning the gap. Germline assignment: CDR1 MRHNA and CDR2 SNTAGT. As DNA, the CDR3 is TGTGCCAGCAGTGACGCCCGGACGCGTACCAATTGTCCTGGAAACACCATATATTTT. As protein: CASSDARTRTNCPGNTIYF.

The J gene is TRBJ1-2, the V gene TRBV9; no firm D call. Germline-derived CDR1 and CDR2 are SGDLS and YYNGEE. V lost 5 bases, J lost 4 bases, and 18 bases lay in between. CDR3 length: 15 amino acids. CDR3: CASRSLDLLTYGYTF. The DNA for the CDR3 is TGTGCCAGCAGGTCCTTGGACCTTCTCACCTATGGCTACACCTTC.